This passage covers 24 T cell receptor beta chains from one sample sequenced in a study of T cells in localized non-small cell lung cancer. Assay used: immunoSEQ multiplex PCR; TCRdb lists only in-frame clones, some missing. The profile shows 50,000 to 65,000 clones, 60% to 85% of them singletons. This specimen was PBMCs, taken before any cancer treatment. These receptor sequences come from a woman aged 35 to 70 with stage II lung adenocarcinoma.

The V and J genes are TRBV7-9 and TRBJ2-7, with D hard to call. Between the trimmed V and J ends, which lost 5 bases and 7 bases, there was a span of 18 bases. Germline CDR1 is SEHNR and CDR2 is FQNEAQ (reference sequence). The CDR3 covers 14 residues. The CDR3 bases are TGTGCCAGCAGCCCCCAAAATCGTCTCTCGGAGCAGTACTTC. It codes for CASSPQNRLSEQYF.

The chain uses TRBV27 and TRBJ1-1; the D gene is possibly TRBD1 (5 bases). CDR3 length: 16 residues. The germline gives CDR1 MNHEY, CDR2 SMNVEV (reference sequence). Trimming took 2 bases from V and 1 from J, leaving 14 bases between them. Written as DNA, the CDR3 is TGTGCCAGCAGTTTAGGGGCCTCCCTTAGGAACACTGAAGCTTTCTTT. Translated: CASSLGASLRNTEAFF.

This chain joins TRBV25-1 and TRBJ2-5, with D possibly matching TRBD2 (5 bases). The J call could be wrong; TRBJ2-7 is a better fit for the DNA end. From germline, CDR1 is MGHDK and CDR2 SYGVNS. The CDR3 consists of 13 residues. CDR3 coding DNA: TGTGCCAGCAGCGGAGGCGGCTTGTACGAGCAGTACTTC. Encoded protein: CASSGGGLYEQYF.

V gene TRBV19 combines with J gene TRBJ2-5; TRBD2 agrees at 7 bases. The CDR3 is 20 amino acids. Germline assignment: CDR1 LNHDA and CDR2 SQIVND (reference sequence). Germline trimming cut 1 base from V and 0 bases from J; bases unmatched to any gene: 17. CDR3: CASSIGLARRTQYNQETQYF. The CDR3 DNA follows: TGTGCCAGTAGTATAGGACTAGCAAGGAGGACCCAGTATAACCAAGAGACCCAGTACTTC.

V usage is TRBV10-2 and J usage is TRBJ1-1; D is undetermined. V shed 10 bases and J shed 1 base, with 13 bases lying between them. The germline gives CDR1 WSHSY, CDR2 SAAADI. This CDR3 has 13 amino acids. CDR3 DNA sequence: TGCGCCACCCACCGGGCCCAGAACACTGAAGCTTTCTTT. Translated, it gives CATHRAQNTEAFF.

CDR3 sequence (DNA): TGTGCCAGCAGCTTGGGGGGGCAAGCTAACTATGGCTACACCTTC. Translated: CASSLGGQANYGYTF. The rearrangement joins TRBV7-3 to TRBJ1-2; D is perhaps TRBD1 (6 bases). V lost 3 bases and J lost 0, with 11 bases in between. CDR1 and CDR2 from the germline V gene are SGHTA and FQGTGA. CDR3 size: 15 residues.

This clone has a handful of counts. The chain has TRBV5-1 and TRBJ1-1; D may be TRBD1 (5 bases). The CDR3 spans 15 residues. Germline V gives CDR1 SGHRS, CDR2 YFSETQ. V lost 0 bases and J lost 1, with 10 bases in between. Written as DNA, the CDR3 is TGCGCCAGCAGCTTGGGGGCAGGACAGAACACTGAAGCTTTCTTT. The encoded protein is CASSLGAGQNTEAFF.

V gene TRBV18 combines with J gene TRBJ1-2, with D hard to call. CDR1 and CDR2 (germline): KGHSH, LQKENI. CDR3 length equals 15 residues. Trimming pared 2 bases from V and 3 bases from J, leaving 13 bases between. This CDR3 is CASSPTPEGHYGYTF. The CDR3 DNA reads as TGTGCCAGCTCACCAACCCCTGAAGGTCACTATGGCTACACCTTC.

This chain connects TRBV2 to TRBJ2-6; 7 bases map to TRBD1. The CDR3 length is 17 residues. Germline assignment: CDR1 SNHLY and CDR2 FYNNEI. With V trimmed by 0 bases and J by 0 bases, 2 bases remained unmatched. In DNA form, the CDR3 reads TGTGCCAGCAGTGAAGCTCGGGACAGCTCTGGGGCCAACGTCCTGACTTTC. Its translation is CASSEARDSSGANVLTF.

The V and J genes are TRBV19 and TRBJ2-3; D may be TRBD1 (6 bases). The germline CDR1 and CDR2 sequences are LNHDA and SQIVND (reference sequence). The CDR3 spans 13 residues. V lost 9 bases to trimming and J lost 2 bases, with 12 bases between them. The CDR3 loop is CASTGFATDTQYF. CDR3 nucleotide sequence: TGTGCCAGCACAGGGTTCGCCACAGATACGCAGTATTTT. The complete variable domain, with remaining parts taken from reference TRBV19 and TRBJ2-3, reads DGGITQSPKYLFRKEGQNVTLSCEQNLNHDAMYWYRQDPGQGLRLIYYSQIVNDFQKGDIAEGYSVSREKKESFPLTVTSAQKNPTAFYLCASTGFATDTQYFGPGTRLTVL.

The V gene is TRBV28, the J gene TRBJ2-5, with TRBD2 identical over 8 bases. The J call may not be correct, given that the DNA end is closer to TRBJ2-7. This CDR3 has 15 residues. Germline V CDR1 and CDR2: MDHEN, SYDVKM. The CDR3 region is CASSLPVGTSYEQYF. CDR3 DNA sequence: TGTGCCAGCAGTTTACCCGTTGGGACTAGCTACGAGCAGTACTTC.

The V call is TRBV6-1, the J call TRBJ2-5; TRBD2 matches 13 bases. CDR1 is MNHNS, CDR2 SASEGT, per germline. With V trimmed by 8 bases and J by 6 bases, 6 bases remained unmatched. The length of the CDR3 is 14 residues. The CDR3 here is CASYGTSGEKTQYF. CDR3 coding DNA: TGTGCCAGCTACGGGACTAGCGGGGAGAAGACCCAGTACTTC.

For this clone: A read error may account for a junction end that differs from germline. This chain connects TRBV14 to TRBJ2-1; maybe TRBD1 (5 bases). The CDR3 loop spans 18 amino acids. Germline values: CDR1 SGHDN, CDR2 FVKESK. CDR3 in amino acids: CASSQEGVSHLLYNEQFF. The CDR3 DNA is TGTGCCAGCAGCCAAGAAGGGGTTTCCCACCTCCTCTACAATGAACAGTTCTTC. Together with reference TRBV14 and TRBJ2-1, the CDR3 gives the full variable domain: EAGVTQFPSHSVIEKGQTVTLRCDPISGHDNLYWYRRVMGKEIKFLLHFVKESKQDESGMPNNRFLAERTGGTYSTLKVQPAELEDSGVYFCASSQEGVSHLLYNEQFFGPGTRLTVL.

The chain employs TRBV7-2 and TRBJ1-1; D remains ambiguous. CDR1 is SGHTA and CDR2 is FQGNSA in the germline V gene. The V and J ends lost 5 bases and 3 bases respectively, with 16 bases between them. The CDR3 spans 15 residues. This CDR3 is CASSPKLDAYTEAFF. The DNA for the CDR3 is TGTGCCAGCAGCCCAAAGCTGGACGCATACACTGAAGCTTTCTTT.

The rearrangement uses TRBV15 and TRBJ1-4; TRBD1 aligns across 10 bases. The CDR3 is 16 amino acids. V gave up 2 bases and J gave up 8 bases; unmatched junction bases: 8. CDR1 is LNHNV and CDR2 is YYDKDF in the germline V gene (reference sequence). CDR3 sequence reads: CATSRLRGTGAEKLFF. CDR3 bases: TGTGCCACCAGCAGACTAAGGGGGACAGGGGCCGAAAAACTGTTTTTT.

The chain links TRBV7-2 to TRBJ1-4; TRBD1 might be the D (5 bases). Germline CDR1 is SGHTA and CDR2 is FQGNSA. The germline V and J ends were trimmed by 4 bases and 8 bases, with 11 bases remaining between them. The CDR3 loop spans 13 amino acids. CDR3 nucleotides: TGTGCCAGCAGCTCCGATAGGGGAGAAAAACTGTTTTTT. Translated: CASSSDRGEKLFF.

V gene TRBV7-8 combines with J gene TRBJ1-3; 10 bases are a match to TRBD1. The germline V gene has CDR1 SGHVS and CDR2 FQNEAQ. Unmatched junction bases numbered 19, after V lost 4 bases and J lost 4 bases. There are 20 residues in the CDR3. In nucleotides, the CDR3 is TGTGCCAGCAGCTACGCCCGAACCTTGGCCGGGACAGGGGCAGGAAACACCATATATTTT. Protein product: CASSYARTLAGTGAGNTIYF.

The rearrangement uses TRBV9 and TRBJ2-2; the match to TRBD1 covers 9 bases. The CDR3 contains 16 residues. In germline, CDR1 is SGDLS, CDR2 YYNGEE. The junction had 10 bases not matched to a gene; V was cut back by 5 bases and J by 5 bases. CDR3 region: CASSGPIGQGTGELFF. The CDR3, as DNA: TGTGCCAGCAGTGGACCGATCGGACAGGGGACCGGGGAGCTGTTTTTT. Full variable domain (outside the CDR3, taken from reference TRBV9 and TRBJ2-2): DSGVTQTPKHLITATGQRVTLRCSPRSGDLSVYWYQQSLDQGLQFLIQYYNGEERAKGNILERFSAQQFPDLHSELNLSSLELGDSALYFCASSGPIGQGTGELFFGEGSRLTVL.

CDR3 bases: TGCAGCGTTGAAGTGCACTACGGGACAGGCCCTACCCCGTATGGCTACACCTTC. This sequence encodes CSVEVHYGTGPTPYGYTF. The chain carries TRBV29-1 and TRBJ1-2, with 8 positions matching TRBD1. This CDR3 is built from 18 residues. CDR1 SQVTM and CDR2 ANQGSEA come from the germline V gene. Trimming at V came to 1 base and at J to 5 bases, leaving 18 bases not matched to a gene. The entire variable domain, with the rest obtained from reference TRBV29-1 and TRBJ1-2, is as follows: SAVISQKPSRDICQRGTSLTIQCQVDSQVTMMFWYRQQPGQSLTLIATANQGSEATYESGFVIDKFPISRPNLTFSTLTVSNMSPEDSSIYLCSVEVHYGTGPTPYGYTFGSGTRLTVV.

The sample holds one count of this clone. The chain recombines TRBV6-1 with TRBJ1-1, with a tentative D call TRBD1 (5 bases). The V and J ends lost 7 bases and 3 bases respectively, with 18 bases between them. Germline V gene sequence: CDR1 MNHNS, CDR2 SASEGT. The CDR3 is 15 residues long. CDR3 amino acids: CASNLLTRGDTEAFF. CDR3 DNA sequence: TGTGCCAGCAATCTACTCACTCGGGGGGACACTGAAGCTTTCTTT.

The V call is TRBV4-3, the J call TRBJ1-1, with 8 nucleotides matching TRBD1. CDR1 is LGHNA and CDR2 is YSLEER in the germline V gene. Germline trimming cut 3 bases from V and 1 base from J; bases unmatched to any gene: 10. There are 17 residues in the CDR3. Written as DNA, the CDR3 is TGCGCCAGCAGCCAGTCAATCCCGACAGGGGAGAACACTGAAGCTTTCTTT. Amino acids: CASSQSIPTGENTEAFF.

The chain joins TRBV28 to TRBJ1-1, with D maybe TRBD1 (6 bases). Per the germline V gene, CDR1 is MDHEN and CDR2 is SYDVKM. The CDR3 length is 15 residues. V was trimmed by 4 bases and J by 0 bases, leaving 12 bases between them. CDR3 sequence: CASSYLTGLNTEAFF. DNA for the CDR3: TGTGCCAGCAGTTACTTGACAGGACTGAACACTGAAGCTTTCTTT.

V and J are TRBV19 and TRBJ2-7; D perhaps matches TRBD1 (5 bases). The CDR3 has 14 amino acids. The germline V and J ends were trimmed by 0 bases and 6 bases, with 12 bases remaining between them. Germline V gives CDR1 LNHDA, CDR2 SQIVND (reference sequence). The CDR3 DNA reads as TGTGCCAGTAGTATAGAAGGGGAAATTGGCGAGCAGTACTTC. Its translation: CASSIEGEIGEQYF. The full variable domain, completed using reference TRBV19 and TRBJ2-7, is DGGITQSPKYLFRKEGQNVTLSCEQNLNHDAMYWYRQDPGQGLRLIYYSQIVNDFQKGDIAEGYSVSREKKESFPLTVTSAQKNPTAFYLCASSIEGEIGEQYFGPGTRLTVT.

The chain joins TRBV6-5 to TRBJ1-2; possible D gene TRBD1, 5 bases. V was shortened by 7 bases and J by 1 base, with 16 bases between the two germline ends. CDR1 is MNHEY, CDR2 SVGAGI, per germline. This CDR3 contains 15 residues. For the CDR3, the DNA is TGTGCCAGCACCGAGGAGTACGGACATAACTATGGCTACACCTTC. As protein: CASTEEYGHNYGYTF.